The subject of this entry is one TCR beta chain. The ends were cut back, 5 bases at V and 4 bases at J, with 10 bases in the middle. CDR3 length: 13 residues. Germline V gives CDR1 SGHKS, CDR2 YYEKEE (reference sequence). This record belongs to a study of shared clonotypes between healthy human individuals. Sequencing used immunoSEQ multiplex PCR; TCRdb keeps in-frame clones, though not all of them. The table has 600,000 to 750,000 clones, around 77% seen once; the top ten hold around 1.8%. Naive CD45RA+ and memory CD45RA-negative subsets were split from CD4+ cells. Sample: memory CD4+ T cells sorted from blood. Subset specified: CD45RA-negative fraction. This TCR was recovered from a woman in her 30s in good health. The chain combines TRBV5-5 with TRBJ1-3; D not certain. The CDR3 reads CASRPALGNTIYF. The CDR3 nucleotides are TGTGCCAGCAGGCCGGCGCTAGGAAACACCATATATTTT.